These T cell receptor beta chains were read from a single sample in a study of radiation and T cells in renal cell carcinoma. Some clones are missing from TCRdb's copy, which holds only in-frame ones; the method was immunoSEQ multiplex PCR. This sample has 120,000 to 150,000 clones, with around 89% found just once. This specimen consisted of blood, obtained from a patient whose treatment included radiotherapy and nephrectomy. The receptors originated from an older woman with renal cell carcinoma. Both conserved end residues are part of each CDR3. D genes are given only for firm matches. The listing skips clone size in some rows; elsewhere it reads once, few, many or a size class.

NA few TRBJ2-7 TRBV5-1 CASSAGTPGSYEQYF TGCGCCAGCAGCGCCGGGACCCCTGGCTCCTACGAGCAGTACTTC
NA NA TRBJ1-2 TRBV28 CATLQRGSFYGYTF TGTGCCACCCTCCAGCGGGGATCGTTCTATGGCTACACCTTC
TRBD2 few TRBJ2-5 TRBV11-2 CASSMTGAGGTQYF TGTGCCAGCAGCATGACAGGAGCGGGGGGGACCCAGTACTTC
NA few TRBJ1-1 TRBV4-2 CASSFRMTDTEAFF TGTGCCAGCAGCTTTCGTATGACGGACACTGAAGCTTTCTTT
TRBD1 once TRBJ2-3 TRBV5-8 CASSLQGEITDTQYF TGTGCCAGCAGCCTCCAGGGGGAAATCACAGATACGCAGTATTTT
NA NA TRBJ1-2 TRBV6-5 CASSYSIAANYGYTF TGTGCCAGCAGTTACTCAATTGCGGCTAACTATGGCTACACCTTC
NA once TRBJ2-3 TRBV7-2 CASSQGRITRTDTQYF TGTGCCAGCAGCCAAGGACGTATCACTCGCACAGATACGCAGTATTTT
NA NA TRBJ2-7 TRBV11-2 CASSLWGEQYF TGTGCCAGCAGCTTATGGGGCGAGCAGTACTTC
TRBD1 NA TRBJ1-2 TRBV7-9 CASSFLTGTGYTF TGTGCCAGCAGCTTTCTGACAGGGACCGGCTACACCTTC
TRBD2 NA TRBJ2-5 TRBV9 CASSVAGGFSGETQYF TGTGCCAGCAGCGTAGCGGGGGGTTTCAGTGGAGAGACCCAGTACTTC
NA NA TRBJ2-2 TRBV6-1 CASNGQSNTGELFF TGTGCCAGCAACGGACAGTCGAACACCGGGGAGCTGTTTTTT
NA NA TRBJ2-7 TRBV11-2 CASSLDRAAHEQYF TGTGCCAGCAGCTTAGATCGGGCAGCCCACGAGCAGTACTTC
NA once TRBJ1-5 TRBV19 CASSIGVGKGQPQHF TGTGCCAGTAGTATTGGGGTGGGGAAGGGTCAGCCCCAGCATTTT
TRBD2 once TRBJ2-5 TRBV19 CASSPYSGRQETQYF TGTGCCAGCTCACCTTATAGCGGGAGACAAGAGACCCAGTACTTC
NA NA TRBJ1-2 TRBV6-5 CASSYSQGNYGYTF TGTGCCAGCAGTTACTCGCAGGGGAACTATGGCTACACCTTC
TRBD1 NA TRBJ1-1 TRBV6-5 CASSSLQGSEAFF TGTGCCAGCAGTTCCTTACAGGGGTCTGAAGCTTTCTTT
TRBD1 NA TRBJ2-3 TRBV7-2 CASSPGQGADTQYF TGTGCCAGCAGCCCGGGACAGGGGGCAGATACGCAGTATTTT
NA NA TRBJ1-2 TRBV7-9 CASSLDGKRNYGYTF TGTGCCAGCAGCTTAGATGGAAAACGTAACTATGGCTACACCTTC
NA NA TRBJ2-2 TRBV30 CAWSSLPGRLTGELFF TGTGCCTGGAGCTCTCTGCCGGGGCGTTTGACCGGGGAGCTGTTTTTT
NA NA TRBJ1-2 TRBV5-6 CASSSDRANYGYTF TGTGCCAGCAGCTCGGACAGAGCTAACTATGGCTACACCTTC
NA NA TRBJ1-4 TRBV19 CASSTTGATNEKLFF TGTGCCAGTAGTACCACGGGAGCAACTAATGAAAAACTGTTTTTT
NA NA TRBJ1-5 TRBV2 CASSLWESGTGQPQHF TGTGCCAGCAGTCTATGGGAAAGCGGGACGGGACAGCCCCAGCATTTT
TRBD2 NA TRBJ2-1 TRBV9 CASSVGRLANNEQFF TGTGCCAGCAGCGTAGGGAGACTAGCTAATAATGAGCAGTTCTTC
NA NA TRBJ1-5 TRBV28 CASSQSNRDYNQPQHF TGTGCCAGCAGCCAGTCAAACAGGGACTACAATCAGCCCCAGCATTTT
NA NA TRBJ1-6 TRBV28 CASSEAGTLIGALHF TGTGCCAGCAGTGAGGCGGGGACCTTAATTGGGGCCCTCCACTTT
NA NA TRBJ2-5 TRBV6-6 CASSTGKETQYF TGTGCCAGCAGTACAGGGAAAGAGACCCAGTACTTC
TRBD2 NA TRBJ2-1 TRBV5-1 CASSWLAGGQVEQFF TGCGCCAGCAGCTGGCTAGCGGGGGGCCAGGTTGAGCAGTTCTTC
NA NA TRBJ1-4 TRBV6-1 CASSYKAKLFF TGTGCCAGCAGTTACAAGGCGAAACTGTTTTTT
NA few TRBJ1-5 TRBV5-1 CASSLDGISNQPQHF TGCGCCAGCAGCCTCGACGGAATTAGCAATCAGCCCCAGCATTTT
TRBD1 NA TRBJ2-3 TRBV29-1 CSVKRGQGAQIDTQYF TGCAGCGTTAAAAGGGGACAGGGGGCGCAGATAGATACGCAGTATTTT
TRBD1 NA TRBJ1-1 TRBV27 CASSFAGQLERNTEAFF TGTGCCAGCAGTTTTGCGGGACAGTTAGAAAGGAACACTGAAGCTTTCTTT
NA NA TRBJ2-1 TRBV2 CASSPRPMAEQFF TGTGCCAGCAGTCCTAGGCCCATGGCTGAGCAGTTCTTC
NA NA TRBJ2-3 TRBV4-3 CASSLGGDTQYF TGCGCCAGCAGCCTAGGGGGGGATACGCAGTATTTT
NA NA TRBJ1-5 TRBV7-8 CASSQTSSGVGNQPQHF TGTGCCAGCAGCCAAACTTCGTCAGGGGTCGGCAATCAGCCCCAGCATTTT
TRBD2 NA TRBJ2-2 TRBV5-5 CASSWGLAGATGELFF TGTGCCAGCAGCTGGGGACTAGCGGGAGCAACCGGGGAGCTGTTTTTT
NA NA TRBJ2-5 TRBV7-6 CASSNTGVQETQYF TGTGCCAGCAGCAACACGGGGGTTCAAGAGACCCAGTACTTC
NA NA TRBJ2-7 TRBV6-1 CASSDIAGPPGEQYF TGTGCCAGCAGTGATATTGCAGGCCCTCCGGGGGAGCAGTACTTC
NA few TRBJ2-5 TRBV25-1 CASSESGPGETQYF TGTGCCAGCAGTGAATCTGGGCCTGGAGAGACCCAGTACTTC
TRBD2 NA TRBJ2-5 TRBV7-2 CASSPRTSGGLETQYF TGTGCCAGCAGCCCTCGGACTAGCGGGGGTTTAGAGACCCAGTACTTC
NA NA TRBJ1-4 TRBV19 CASNDNWGKLFF TGTGCCAGCAACGACAATTGGGGAAAACTGTTTTTT
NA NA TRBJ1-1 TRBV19 CASRGLGSTEAFF TGTGCCAGTAGGGGGTTAGGCAGCACTGAAGCTTTCTTT
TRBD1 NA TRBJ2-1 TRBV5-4 CASSPGQARVNEQFF TGTGCCAGCAGCCCCGGACAGGCCCGTGTCAATGAGCAGTTCTTC